Sequencing of this T cell receptor beta chain was carried out in a study of blood T cell repertoires in COVID-19. TCRdb keeps only in-frame clones here, not all; method: immunoSEQ multiplex PCR. Seen here are around 150,000 clones, 80% to 95% observed once, and the top ten hold under 5%. This CDR3 contains 15 residues. Germline V gene data show CDR1 as LGHDT and CDR2 as YNNKEL (reference sequence). After removal of 2 bases from V and 5 bases from J, the junction contained 7 bases not matched to a gene. The chain links TRBV3-1 (or the pseudogene TRBV3-2) to TRBJ2-7; 9 positions agree with TRBD1. Sequenced input: peripheral blood. The TCR sequence derives from a woman in her forties or fifties with acute or convalescent COVID-19. The CDR3 here is CASSQTRTGANEQYF. CDR3 bases: TGTGCCAGCAGCCAAACGCGGACAGGGGCGAACGAGCAGTACTTC.